This passage covers 30 T cell receptor beta chains from one sample sequenced in a study of cytomegalovirus exposure and HLA in healthy donors. Profiled with immunoSEQ multiplex PCR; TCRdb holds only in-frame clones, not every one. Of 110,000 to 150,000 clones listed, approximately 86% are singletons. The sample comprised PBMCs. The receptor source for this set is a woman between 18 and 30 years old in good health and CMV-seropositive.

This chain connects TRBV2 to TRBJ2-3; D may be TRBD1 (6 bases). Germline CDR1 reads SNHLY; CDR2 reads FYNNEI. The germline V and J ends were trimmed by 6 bases and 3 bases, with 16 bases remaining between them. CDR3 size: 15 residues. The CDR3 spells CASRIGQWKTDTQYF. In nucleotides, the CDR3 is TGTGCCAGCAGGATCGGACAGTGGAAAACAGATACGCAGTATTTT.

This chain joins TRBV5-6 and TRBJ1-1; 7 positions match TRBD1. The length of the CDR3 is 14 residues. Germline V gives CDR1 SGHDT, CDR2 YYEEEE. The V gene end was trimmed by 4 bases and the J gene end by 0 bases; junction bases not matched to a gene: 3. The CDR3 region has the DNA TGTGCCAGCAGCCTGGGACAGATGAACACTGAAGCTTTCTTT. Translated: CASSLGQMNTEAFF.

V usage is TRBV10-2 and J usage is TRBJ2-5, with D possibly TRBD2 on 5 matching bases. Germline-derived CDR1 and CDR2 are WSHSY and SAAADI. Between the trimmed V and J ends, which lost 0 bases and 9 bases, there was a span of 14 bases. The CDR3 extends over 14 amino acids. CDR3: CASSESAGPLAQYF. Written as DNA, the CDR3 is TGCGCCAGCAGTGAGTCGGCGGGCCCCTTGGCCCAGTACTTC.

The rearrangement links TRBV2 to TRBJ1-2; D may be TRBD1 (6 bases). V was pared by 3 bases and J by 9 bases, with 11 bases between. This CDR3 contains 12 residues. CDR1 is SNHLY, CDR2 FYNNEI, per germline. In DNA form, the CDR3 reads TGTGCCAGCAGTGAGTACAGGGACAGCTACACCTTC. Protein sequence: CASSEYRDSYTF.

This clone was seen a few times. The chain combines TRBV9 with TRBJ2-7; 12 bases map to TRBD2. Germline lookup yields CDR1 SGDLS and CDR2 YYNGEE. The CDR3 consists of 16 residues. J lost 5 bases, V lost 4 bases, and 10 bases had no gene match. The CDR3 DNA follows: TGTGCCAGCAGCCCACACCTAGCGGGGGGGCCAAACGAGCAGTACTTC. This gives the protein CASSPHLAGGPNEQYF.

This clone was detected only a few times. This rearrangement joins TRBV9 to TRBJ1-2, with D unclear. The V end was cut by 2 bases, the J end by 4 bases, with 12 bases between. CDR3 length: 14 residues. The germline gives CDR1 SGDLS, CDR2 YYNGEE. The CDR3 sequence is CASSVGRGAYGYTF. As DNA, the CDR3 is TGTGCCAGCAGCGTCGGACGGGGAGCCTATGGCTACACCTTC.

The chain combines TRBV5-1 with TRBJ2-2, with D perhaps matching TRBD1 (5 bases). This CDR3 comprises 14 residues. V gave up 2 bases and J gave up 1 base, with 6 bases separating them. Germline V gene data show CDR1 as SGHRS and CDR2 as YFSETQ. The CDR3 is CASSFQGNTGELFF. The CDR3 DNA follows: TGCGCCAGCAGCTTTCAGGGGAACACCGGGGAGCTGTTTTTT.

This chain uses TRBV2 with TRBJ1-4; D call uncertain. The CDR3 contains 17 residues. Germline V gene lookup returns CDR1 SNHLY and CDR2 FYNNEI. V lost 6 bases and J 3 bases, leaving 20 bases between the germline ends. The CDR3 DNA reads as TGTGCCAGCAGGCACCGGACGGGGAAATCCCCTAATGAAAAACTGTTTTTT. Its protein is CASRHRTGKSPNEKLFF.

The chain carries TRBV4-3 and TRBJ2-3; 9 nucleotides align to TRBD1. V trimming: 0 bases; J trimming: 5 bases; junction bases outside the gene matches: 9. The CDR3 sequence is 17 residues long. CDR1 is LGHNA, CDR2 YSLEER, per germline. The CDR3 region is CASSQDPRTGEGDTQYF. CDR3 coding DNA: TGCGCCAGCAGCCAAGATCCTCGGACAGGGGAGGGAGATACGCAGTATTTT.

The V call is TRBV27, the J call TRBJ2-5; weak D call: TRBD2 (6 bases). Deletions cut 6 bases from V and 2 bases from J, with 16 bases between. The germline gives CDR1 MNHEY, CDR2 SMNVEV (reference sequence). There are 15 residues in the CDR3. The CDR3 region is CASRTLATKQETQYF. The CDR3 DNA follows: TGTGCCAGCAGAACGCTAGCGACCAAACAAGAGACCCAGTACTTC.

This sequence joins TRBV5-1 and TRBJ2-1; D may be TRBD2 (5 bases). Trimming left V 5 bases short and J 5 bases short, with 23 bases between. This CDR3 has 17 amino acids. Germline CDR1 SGHRS, CDR2 YFSETQ. CDR3 sequence: CASSTLPQEMRDNEQFF. The CDR3, as DNA: TGCGCCAGCAGTACACTCCCCCAGGAGATGCGGGACAATGAGCAGTTCTTC. Using reference TRBV5-1 and TRBJ2-1 for the parts outside the CDR3, the full variable domain is KAGVTQTPRYLIKTRGQQVTLSCSPISGHRSVSWYQQTPGQGLQFLFEYFSETQRNKGNFPGRFSGRQFSNSRSEMNVSTLELGDSALYLCASSTLPQEMRDNEQFFGPGTRLTVL.

The V gene is TRBV6-5, the J gene TRBJ2-1, with 7 bases aligning to TRBD2. The CDR3 consists of 15 residues. Germline CDR1 and CDR2: MNHEY and SVGAGI. The V and J ends lost 2 bases and 7 bases, in that order; junction bases with no gene match: 8. CDR3 loop: CASSYEGRVGNEQFF. The CDR3 DNA reads TGTGCCAGCAGTTACGAGGGGAGGGTCGGGAATGAGCAGTTCTTC.

The V call is TRBV4-2, the J call TRBJ2-7, with 7 nucleotides matching TRBD1. The CDR3 extends over 17 amino acids. Germline V gives CDR1 LGHNA, CDR2 YNFKEQ. Trimming removed 3 bases from V and 2 bases from J; junction bases left unmatched: 13. The CDR3, as DNA: TGTGCCAGCAGCCAGGCGACAGGGCGGCTCGAAGCCTACGAGCAGTACTTC. Amino acids: CASSQATGRLEAYEQYF.

The rearrangement joins TRBV9 to TRBJ2-7; 7 bases agree with TRBD1. CDR3 length: 16 residues. Losses at the gene ends were 4 bases for V and 3 bases for J; bases not matched to a gene: 13. Germline CDR1 reads SGDLS; CDR2 reads YYNGEE. In nucleotides, the CDR3 is TGTGCCAGCAGCCCAAGACAGGGTGGGACCTTCTACGAGCAGTACTTC. The encoded protein is CASSPRQGGTFYEQYF.

The J gene is TRBJ1-4, the V gene TRBV27, with 7 nucleotides matching TRBD1. V was clipped by 4 bases and J by 4 bases; unmatched bases: 6. Germline CDR1 reads MNHEY; CDR2 reads SMNVEV (reference sequence). There are 15 residues in the CDR3. The CDR3 protein is CASSSPGQFNEKLFF. The CDR3 region has the DNA TGTGCCAGCAGTTCTCCGGGACAGTTTAATGAAAAACTGTTTTTT.

The chain carries TRBV7-9 and TRBJ2-5; D unresolved. With 4 bases removed from V and 0 bases from J, the gap between germline ends came to 12 bases. This CDR3 is built from 15 residues. Germline V gene data show CDR1 as SEHNR and CDR2 as FQNEAQ (reference sequence). CDR3 sequence: CASSYDIPYQETQYF. The CDR3 coding sequence is TGTGCCAGCAGCTATGACATACCGTACCAAGAGACCCAGTACTTC.

The V and J genes are TRBV10-3 and TRBJ2-7; tentatively, D is TRBD2 (5 bases). Germline V CDR1 and CDR2: ENHRY, SYGVKD. This CDR3 is 16 amino acids long. The V end was cut by 8 bases, the J end by 0 bases, with 20 bases between. The CDR3 DNA reads TGTGCCATCGCCTCGGGATCGACGTATAGCTCCTACGAGCAGTACTTC. Protein sequence: CAIASGSTYSSYEQYF.

The CDR3 sequence is CASSYSFGRTETQYF. The CDR3 DNA reads as TGTGCCAGCAGTTACTCTTTCGGGAGAACAGAGACCCAGTACTTC. The chain carries TRBV6-6 and TRBJ2-5, with a possible D match to TRBD2 (6 bases). V gave up 0 bases and J gave up 4 bases, with 12 bases separating them. This CDR3 is built from 15 residues. CDR1 is MNHNY and CDR2 is SVGAGI in the germline V gene (reference sequence).

The V and J genes are TRBV6-6 and TRBJ2-7; possibly TRBD2 for D (6 bases). The germline CDR1 and CDR2 sequences are MNHNY and SVGAGI (reference sequence). The CDR3 spans 14 residues. Trimming pared 6 bases from V and 3 bases from J, leaving 15 bases between. CDR3 sequence (DNA): TGTGCCAGCAGCAATTCTAGCGTGAGCTACGAGCAGTACTTC. Translation: CASSNSSVSYEQYF.

V usage is TRBV25-1 and J usage is TRBJ1-4; D perhaps matches TRBD1 (6 bases). Germline loops: CDR1 MGHDK, CDR2 SYGVNS. The CDR3 loop spans 14 amino acids. V was cut by 7 bases and J by 7 bases, with 16 bases left in between. The CDR3 spells CASTTGRRAEKLFF. The CDR3 DNA reads as TGTGCCAGCACGACAGGACGACGTGCTGAAAAACTGTTTTTT.

This rearrangement joins TRBV7-2 to TRBJ2-7; possibly TRBD2 for D (5 bases). V gave up 1 base and J gave up 3 bases, with 13 bases separating them. The CDR3 extends over 15 amino acids. Germline V lookup: CDR1 SGHTA, CDR2 FQGNSA. The CDR3 loop is CASSLGWMGVYEQYF. The CDR3 DNA follows: TGTGCCAGCAGCTTAGGTTGGATGGGAGTCTACGAGCAGTACTTC. Looking up the rest from reference TRBV7-2 and TRBJ2-7 gives the full variable domain: GAGVSQSPSNKVTEKGKDVELRCDPISGHTALYWYRQSLGQGLEFLIYFQGNSAPDKSGLPSDRFSAERTGGSVSTLTIQRTQQEDSAVYLCASSLGWMGVYEQYFGPGTRLTVT.

The chain joins TRBV7-3 to TRBJ1-5, with 8 bases matching TRBD1. The V gene end was trimmed by 5 bases and the J gene end by 5 bases; junction bases not matched to a gene: 17. This CDR3 spans 18 amino acids. Germline V CDR1 and CDR2: SGHTA, FQGTGA. CDR3 bases: TGTGCCAGCAGCCCAGCTGGACAGGGAGAGGTTAGTGATCAGCCCCAGCATTTT. Protein sequence: CASSPAGQGEVSDQPQHF.

This clone was recorded once. The V call is TRBV19, the J call TRBJ2-3; a possible D gene is TRBD2 (6 bases). Germline lookup yields CDR1 LNHDA and CDR2 SQIVND (reference sequence). V lost 3 bases to trimming and J lost 2 bases, with 12 bases between them. The CDR3 is 15 residues long. The DNA for the CDR3 is TGTGCCAGTAGTATTGGACTAACGCCCACAGATACGCAGTATTTT. As protein: CASSIGLTPTDTQYF.

The table lists this clone with a count of one. The V gene is TRBV27, the J gene TRBJ2-7; the match to TRBD2 covers 9 bases. The junction had 6 bases not matched to a gene; V was cut back by 3 bases and J by 3 bases. Germline lookup yields CDR1 MNHEY and CDR2 SMNVEV (reference sequence). The CDR3 is made up of 15 amino acids. DNA for the CDR3: TGTGCCAGCAGTTTCTTGGTAGCGGGGGTCTACGAGCAGTACTTC. It translates to CASSFLVAGVYEQYF.

The V gene is TRBV2, the J gene TRBJ2-2; perhaps TRBD2 as D (5 bases). The CDR3 has 19 amino acids. The ends were cut back, 6 bases at V and 8 bases at J, with 31 bases in the middle. Germline V lookup: CDR1 SNHLY, CDR2 FYNNEI. The CDR3 loop reads CASSDPGRGRRGGAGELFF. The CDR3 nucleotides are TGTGCCAGCAGCGACCCGGGGAGAGGACGAAGAGGCGGTGCGGGGGAGCTGTTTTTT.

The rearrangement uses TRBV11-2 and TRBJ1-1; unclear D gene. This CDR3 comprises 11 residues. Trimming took off 5 bases at V and 5 bases at J, with 6 bases between the two ends. Germline V gene lookup returns CDR1 SGHAT and CDR2 FQNNGV. This CDR3 reads CASSRWTEAFF. The CDR3 DNA is TGTGCCAGCAGCCGGTGGACTGAAGCTTTCTTT. The full variable domain, completed using reference TRBV11-2 and TRBJ1-1, is EAGVAQSPRYKIIEKRQSVAFWCNPISGHATLYWYQQILGQGPKLLIQFQNNGVVDDSQLPKDRFSAERLKGVDSTLKIQPAKLEDSAVYLCASSRWTEAFFGQGTRLTVV.

The chain employs TRBV28 and TRBJ2-2; D possibly corresponds to TRBD2 (6 bases). The V gene lost 5 bases and the J gene lost 1 base, with 14 bases spanning the gap. The CDR3 extends over 16 amino acids. Germline V gives CDR1 MDHEN, CDR2 SYDVKM. The CDR3 nucleotides read TGTGCCAGCAGTCTAACGGGAGCGGTGAACACCGGGGAGCTGTTTTTT. Translated: CASSLTGAVNTGELFF.

The chain combines TRBV11-2 with TRBJ1-5, with 11 bases lining up with TRBD1. This CDR3 region has 14 residues. V lost 5 bases to trimming and J lost 6 bases; unmatched junction nucleotides: 3. Germline CDR1 is SGHAT and CDR2 is FQNNGV. DNA for the CDR3: TGTGCCAGCAGCACCGGGACAGGGGGTCAGCCCCAGCATTTT. Amino acid sequence: CASSTGTGGQPQHF.

The V and J genes are TRBV2 and TRBJ1-2; D possibly corresponds to TRBD1 (5 bases). CDR1 and CDR2 (germline): SNHLY, FYNNEI. The CDR3 extends over 11 amino acids. The V gene lost 9 bases and the J gene lost 7 bases, with 12 bases spanning the gap. CDR3 amino acids: CAREGRGGYTF. In DNA form, the CDR3 reads TGTGCCAGGGAGGGACGGGGTGGCTACACCTTC.

This clone has only one observation. The chain is built from TRBV27 and TRBJ1-5, with 10 nucleotides matching TRBD1. Germline CDR1 reads MNHEY; CDR2 reads SMNVEV (reference sequence). This CDR3 is built from 16 residues. J lost 4 bases, V lost 2 bases, and 5 bases had no gene match. CDR3 sequence reads: CASSLGRTGGNQPQHF. CDR3 nucleotides: TGTGCCAGCAGTTTAGGAAGGACAGGGGGAAATCAGCCCCAGCATTTT.